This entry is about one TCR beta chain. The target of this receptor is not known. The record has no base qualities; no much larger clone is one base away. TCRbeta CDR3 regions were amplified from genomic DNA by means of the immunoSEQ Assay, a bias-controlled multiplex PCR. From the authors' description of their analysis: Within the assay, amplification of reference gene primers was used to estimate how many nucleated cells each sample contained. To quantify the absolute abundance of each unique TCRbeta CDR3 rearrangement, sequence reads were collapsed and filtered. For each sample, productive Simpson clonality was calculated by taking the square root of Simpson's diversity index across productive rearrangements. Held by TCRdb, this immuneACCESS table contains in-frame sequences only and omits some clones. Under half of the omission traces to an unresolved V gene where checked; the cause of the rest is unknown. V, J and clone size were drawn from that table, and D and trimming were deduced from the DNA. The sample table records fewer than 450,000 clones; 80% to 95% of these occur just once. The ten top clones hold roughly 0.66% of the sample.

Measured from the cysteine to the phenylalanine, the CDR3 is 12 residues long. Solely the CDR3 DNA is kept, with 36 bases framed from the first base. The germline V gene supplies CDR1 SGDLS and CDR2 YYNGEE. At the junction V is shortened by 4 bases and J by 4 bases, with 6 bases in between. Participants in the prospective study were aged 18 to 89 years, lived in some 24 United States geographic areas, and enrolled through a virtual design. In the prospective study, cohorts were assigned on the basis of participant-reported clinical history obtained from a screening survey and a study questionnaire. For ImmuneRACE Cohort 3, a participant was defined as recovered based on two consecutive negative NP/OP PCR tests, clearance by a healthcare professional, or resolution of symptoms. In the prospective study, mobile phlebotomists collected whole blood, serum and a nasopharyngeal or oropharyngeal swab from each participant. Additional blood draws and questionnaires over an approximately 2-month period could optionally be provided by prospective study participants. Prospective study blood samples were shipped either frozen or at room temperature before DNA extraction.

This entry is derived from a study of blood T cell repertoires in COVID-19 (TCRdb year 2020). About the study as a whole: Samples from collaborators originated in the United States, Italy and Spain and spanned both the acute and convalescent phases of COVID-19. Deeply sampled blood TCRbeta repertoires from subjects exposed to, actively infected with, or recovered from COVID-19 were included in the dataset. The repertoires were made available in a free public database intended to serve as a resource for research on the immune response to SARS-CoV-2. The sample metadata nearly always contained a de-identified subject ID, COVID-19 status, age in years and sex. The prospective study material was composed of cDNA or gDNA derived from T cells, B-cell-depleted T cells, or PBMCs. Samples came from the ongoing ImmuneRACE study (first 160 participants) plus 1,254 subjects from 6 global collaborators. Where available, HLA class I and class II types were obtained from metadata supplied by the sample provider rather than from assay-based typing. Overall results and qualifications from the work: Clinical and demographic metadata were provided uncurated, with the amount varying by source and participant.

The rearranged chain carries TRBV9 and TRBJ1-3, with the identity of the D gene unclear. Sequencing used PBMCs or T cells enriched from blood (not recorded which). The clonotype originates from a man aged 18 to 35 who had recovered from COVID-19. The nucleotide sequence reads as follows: TGTGCCAGCAGCTCACAAGGAAACACCATATATTTT. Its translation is CASSSQGNTIYF.